The 9 T cell receptor beta chains below all came from one sample that was sequenced in a study of blood T cells in healthy people across ages. A second PCR of roughly 7 to 11 cycles used a sample-barcoded 5' primer and a J-beta primer mix. From the 5' RACE reads, TCRdb called clonotypes with MiXCR, one entry per CDR3 protein. The table lists 700,000 to 800,000 distinct CDR3 sequences, around 40% of them singletons. The sequenced material came from blood. The source of these receptors is a woman aged 55 to 70 in good health.

This clonotype was seen a few times. The germline gene is not matched at one end of the junction; a read error may be the cause. The chain couples TRBV6-2 or TRBV6-3 to TRBJ2-3; the match to TRBD1 covers 7 bases. CDR1 is MNHEY, CDR2 SVGEGT, per germline. The CDR3 covers 16 residues. The CDR3 DNA is TGTGCCAGCACCACCCACGGGACAGAAAACACAGAGACGCAGTATTTT. Protein sequence: CASTTHGTENTETQYF.

In its sample, this clonotype was seen many times. The genes are TRBV5-1 and TRBJ2-3, with D hard to call. The CDR3 has 14 amino acids. Germline values: CDR1 SGHRS, CDR2 YFSETQ. Trimming removed 2 bases from V and 2 bases from J, with 9 bases in between. The CDR3 DNA follows: TGCGCCAGCAGCTTCTTCGGCCACACAGATACGCAGTATTTT. It codes for CASSFFGHTDTQYF.

This chain joins TRBV29-1 and TRBJ2-2; either TRBD1 or TRBD2 may fit D (6 bases each). Germline CDR1 is SQVTM and CDR2 is ANQGSEA. The CDR3 totals 13 residues. The CDR3 region has the DNA TGCACTGGGGGCTCGGGGGACACCGGGGAGCTGTTTTTT. It codes for CTGGSGDTGELFF.

This clonotype was observed many times. This chain links TRBV7-8 with TRBJ2-1; 8 nucleotides line up with TRBD1. The CDR3 covers 17 residues. After removal of 1 base from V and 4 bases from J, the junction contained 9 bases not matched to a gene. Germline-derived CDR1 and CDR2 are SGHVS and FQNEAQ. The CDR3: CASSLVFSGTGYNEQFF. The CDR3 DNA reads TGTGCCAGCAGCTTAGTCTTCTCCGGGACAGGTTACAATGAGCAGTTCTTC. Full variable domain (remainder filled in from reference TRBV7-8 and TRBJ2-1): GAGVSQSPRYKVAKRGQDVALRCDPISGHVSLFWYQQALGQGPEFLTYFQNEAQLDKSGLPSDRFFAERPEGSVSTLKIQRTQQEDSAVYLCASSLVFSGTGYNEQFFGPGTRLTVL.

Remarks on this clonotype: The junction and the germline gene differ at one end; a read error may be behind it. This chain uses TRBV6-1 with TRBJ2-1; unclear D gene. The DNA end is more similar to TRBJ2-7, so the J call may be wrong. Germline CDR1 and CDR2: MNHNS and SASEGT. The length of the CDR3 is 17 residues. The CDR3: CASSEPWPTRVVNEQYF. CDR3 DNA: TGCGCCAGCAGTGAACCATGGCCAACCCGCGTTGTGAATGAGCAGTACTTC.

The chain employs TRBV27 and TRBJ2-3, with 12 bases identical to TRBD1. CDR3 length: 17 residues. Germline CDR1 is MNHEY and CDR2 is SMNVEV (reference sequence). V trimming: 4 bases; J trimming: 5 bases; junction bases outside the gene matches: 10. The CDR3 spells CASSSKPGQGARDTQYF. The CDR3 DNA follows: TGTGCCAGCAGTTCCAAGCCGGGACAGGGGGCAAGAGATACGCAGTATTTT.

The rearrangement joins TRBV12-3 or TRBV12-4 to TRBJ2-7; 8 bases are shared with TRBD2. The J segment lost 2 bases and the V segment lost 5 bases, leaving 8 bases of the junction unmatched. The CDR3 covers 15 residues. The chain's CDR3 is CASSPSGGSAYEQYF. DNA for the CDR3: TGTGCCAGCAGTCCATCGGGGGGGTCCGCCTACGAGCAGTACTTC.

The chain uses TRBV7-6 and TRBJ2-3; D is unresolved. Trimming removed 2 bases at V and 2 bases at J, with 11 bases between. CDR1 and CDR2 from the germline V gene are SGHVS and FNYEAQ. The CDR3 has 15 amino acids. The chain's CDR3 is CASSLLVTDTDTQYF. CDR3 sequence (DNA): TGTGCCAGCAGCTTACTGGTCACAGACACAGATACGCAGTATTTT.

Ten or more counts support this clonotype. CDR3 sequence (DNA): TGTGCCAGCATTCCCACCCCCTCCTACAATGAGCAGTTCTTC. Translation: CASIPTPSYNEQFF. The chain is built from TRBV6-2 or TRBV6-3 and TRBJ2-1, with D uncertain. Germline V gene sequence: CDR1 MNHEY, CDR2 SVGEGT. The CDR3 spans 14 residues. V was trimmed by 7 bases and J by 0 bases, leaving 10 bases between them.